The present TCR beta chain was sequenced within a study of T cell responses to AZD1222 COVID-19 vaccine. Profiling relied on immunoSEQ multiplex PCR, and the TCRdb table lists in-frame clones only, not all of them. Among 95,000 to 150,000 clones listed, roughly nine tenths were seen once. The CDR3 sequence is 16 residues long. V lost 3 bases, J lost 5 bases, and 19 bases lay in between. Per the germline V gene, CDR1 is SGHAT and CDR2 is FQNNGV. This receptor was obtained from an adult who received the AZD1222 COVID-19 vaccine. The chain carries TRBV11-2 and TRBJ2-5, with D possibly TRBD1 on 5 matching bases. Sample: peripheral blood, taken 28 days after the second AZD1222 dose. As DNA, the CDR3 is TGTGCCAGCAGCTTCTCTGCAGGGCACTCCAGGGAGACCCAGTACTTC. It encodes CASSFSAGHSRETQYF.